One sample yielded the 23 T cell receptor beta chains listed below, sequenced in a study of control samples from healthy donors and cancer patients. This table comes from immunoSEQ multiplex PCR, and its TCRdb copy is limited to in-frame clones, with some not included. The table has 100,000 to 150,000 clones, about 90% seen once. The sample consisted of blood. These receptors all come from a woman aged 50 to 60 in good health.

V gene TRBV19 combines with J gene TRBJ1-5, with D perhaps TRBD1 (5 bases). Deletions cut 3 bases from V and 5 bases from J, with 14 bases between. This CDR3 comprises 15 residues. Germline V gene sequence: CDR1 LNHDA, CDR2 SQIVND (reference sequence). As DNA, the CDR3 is TGTGCCAGTAGTATGGGGCAGGGTGCCGATCAGCCCCAGCATTTT. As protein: CASSMGQGADQPQHF.

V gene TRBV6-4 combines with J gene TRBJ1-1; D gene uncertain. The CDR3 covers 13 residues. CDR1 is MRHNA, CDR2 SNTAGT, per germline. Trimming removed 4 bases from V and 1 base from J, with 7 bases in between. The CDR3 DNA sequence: TGTGCCAGCAGTGTGGAAAGGAACACTGAAGCTTTCTTT. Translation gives CASSVERNTEAFF.

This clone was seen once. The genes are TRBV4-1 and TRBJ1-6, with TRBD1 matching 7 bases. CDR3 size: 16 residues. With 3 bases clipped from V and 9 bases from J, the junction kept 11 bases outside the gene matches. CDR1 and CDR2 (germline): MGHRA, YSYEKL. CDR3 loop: CASSHPGTEYSSPLHF. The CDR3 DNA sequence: TGCGCCAGCAGCCACCCCGGGACAGAATATTCTTCACCCCTCCACTTT.

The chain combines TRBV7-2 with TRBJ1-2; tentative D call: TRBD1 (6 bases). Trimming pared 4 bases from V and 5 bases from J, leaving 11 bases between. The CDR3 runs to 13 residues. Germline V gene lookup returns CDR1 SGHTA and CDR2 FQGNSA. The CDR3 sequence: CASSSGQFYGYTF. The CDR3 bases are TGTGCCAGCAGCTCCGGACAGTTTTATGGCTACACCTTC.

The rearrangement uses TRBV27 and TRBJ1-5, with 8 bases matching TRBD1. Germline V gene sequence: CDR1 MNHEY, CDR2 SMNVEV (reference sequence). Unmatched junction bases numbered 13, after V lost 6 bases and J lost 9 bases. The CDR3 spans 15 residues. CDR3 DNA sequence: TGTGCCAGCAGCTTAGGACAGGGCGCAGGATGGCCCCAGCATTTT. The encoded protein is CASSLGQGAGWPQHF.

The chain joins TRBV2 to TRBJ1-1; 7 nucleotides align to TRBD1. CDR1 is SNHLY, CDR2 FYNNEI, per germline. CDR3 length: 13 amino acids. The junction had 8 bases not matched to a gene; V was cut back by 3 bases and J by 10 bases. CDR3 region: CASSDLRGRGAFF. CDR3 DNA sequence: TGTGCCAGCAGTGATTTAAGGGGGCGCGGAGCTTTCTTT.

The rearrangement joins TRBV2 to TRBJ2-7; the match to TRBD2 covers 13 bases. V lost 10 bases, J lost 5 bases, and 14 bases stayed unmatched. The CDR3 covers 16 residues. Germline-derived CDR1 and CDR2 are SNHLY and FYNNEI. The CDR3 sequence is CATKPRTSGRENEQYF. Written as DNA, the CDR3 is TGTGCCACCAAACCACGGACTAGCGGGAGAGAAAACGAGCAGTACTTC.

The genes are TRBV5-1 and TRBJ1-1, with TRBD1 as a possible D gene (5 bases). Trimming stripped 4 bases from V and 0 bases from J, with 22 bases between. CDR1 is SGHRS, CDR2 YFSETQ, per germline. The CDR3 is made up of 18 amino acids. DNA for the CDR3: TGCGCCAGCAGCGGGGGGAGGCAGGGAGGGATCTTGAACACTGAAGCTTTCTTT. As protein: CASSGGRQGGILNTEAFF.

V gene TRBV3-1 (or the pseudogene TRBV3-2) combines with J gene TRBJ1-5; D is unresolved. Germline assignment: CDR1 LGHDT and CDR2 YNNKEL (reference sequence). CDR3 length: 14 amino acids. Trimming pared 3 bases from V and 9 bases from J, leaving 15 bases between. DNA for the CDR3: TGTGCCAGCAGCCAGGCGGCGGGGTACGGGCCCCAGCATTTT. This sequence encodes CASSQAAGYGPQHF.

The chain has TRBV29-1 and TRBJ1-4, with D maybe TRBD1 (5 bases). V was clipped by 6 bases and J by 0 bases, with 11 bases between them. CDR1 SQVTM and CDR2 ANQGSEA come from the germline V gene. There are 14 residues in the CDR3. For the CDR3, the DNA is TGCAGCGTGGTTGGACAAGCAACTAATGAAAAACTGTTTTTT. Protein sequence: CSVVGQATNEKLFF.

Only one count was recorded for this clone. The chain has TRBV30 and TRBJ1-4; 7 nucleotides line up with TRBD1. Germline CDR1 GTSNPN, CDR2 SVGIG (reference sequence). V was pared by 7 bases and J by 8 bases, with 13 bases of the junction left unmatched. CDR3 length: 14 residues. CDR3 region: CALGNTGAWEKLFF. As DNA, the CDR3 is TGTGCCTTGGGGAATACAGGGGCTTGGGAAAAACTGTTTTTT.

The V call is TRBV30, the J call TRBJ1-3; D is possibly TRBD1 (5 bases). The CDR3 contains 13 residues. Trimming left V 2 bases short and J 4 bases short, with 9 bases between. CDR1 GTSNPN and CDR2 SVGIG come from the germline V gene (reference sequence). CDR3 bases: TGTGCCTGGAGTACAGGCCTAGGAAACACCATATATTTT. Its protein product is CAWSTGLGNTIYF.

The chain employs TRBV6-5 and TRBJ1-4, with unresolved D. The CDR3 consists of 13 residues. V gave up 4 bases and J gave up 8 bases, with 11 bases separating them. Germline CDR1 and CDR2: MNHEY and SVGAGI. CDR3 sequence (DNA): TGTGCCAGCAGTTCCTTAGGCAGGGAAAAACTGTTTTTT. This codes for CASSSLGREKLFF.

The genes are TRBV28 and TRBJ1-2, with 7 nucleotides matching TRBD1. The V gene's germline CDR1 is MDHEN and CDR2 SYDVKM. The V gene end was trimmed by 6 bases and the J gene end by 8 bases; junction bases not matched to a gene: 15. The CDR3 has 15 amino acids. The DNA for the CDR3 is TGTGCCAGCAGCTTAGCCGGGACAGCGCCCTTAGGCTACACCTTC. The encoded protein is CASSLAGTAPLGYTF.

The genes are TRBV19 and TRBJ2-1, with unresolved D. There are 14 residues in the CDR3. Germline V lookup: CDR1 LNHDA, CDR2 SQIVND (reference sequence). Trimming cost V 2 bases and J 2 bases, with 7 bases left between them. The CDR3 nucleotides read TGTGCCAGTAGTATAAGTGGTCCCTACAATGAGCAGTTCTTC. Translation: CASSISGPYNEQFF. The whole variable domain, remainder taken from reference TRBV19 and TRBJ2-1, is DGGITQSPKYLFRKEGQNVTLSCEQNLNHDAMYWYRQDPGQGLRLIYYSQIVNDFQKGDIAEGYSVSREKKESFPLTVTSAQKNPTAFYLCASSISGPYNEQFFGPGTRLTVL.

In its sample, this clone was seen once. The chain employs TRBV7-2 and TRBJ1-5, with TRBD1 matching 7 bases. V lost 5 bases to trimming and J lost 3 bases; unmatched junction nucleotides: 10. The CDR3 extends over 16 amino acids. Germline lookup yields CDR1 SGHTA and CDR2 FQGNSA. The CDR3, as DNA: TGTGCCAGCAGCCCCCAGGGGACAGCGTTCAATCAGCCCCAGCATTTT. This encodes CASSPQGTAFNQPQHF.

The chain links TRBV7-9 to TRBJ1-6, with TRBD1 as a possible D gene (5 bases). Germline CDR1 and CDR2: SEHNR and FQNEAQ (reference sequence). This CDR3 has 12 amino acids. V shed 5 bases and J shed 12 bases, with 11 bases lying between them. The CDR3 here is CASSLDRLPLHF. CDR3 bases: TGTGCCAGCAGCCTTGACAGATTACCCCTCCACTTT.

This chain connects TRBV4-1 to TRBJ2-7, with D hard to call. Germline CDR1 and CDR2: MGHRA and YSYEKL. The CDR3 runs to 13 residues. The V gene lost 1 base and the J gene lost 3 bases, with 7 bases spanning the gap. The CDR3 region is CASSQGTGYEQYF. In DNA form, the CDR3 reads TGCGCCAGCAGCCAAGGGACGGGCTACGAGCAGTACTTC.

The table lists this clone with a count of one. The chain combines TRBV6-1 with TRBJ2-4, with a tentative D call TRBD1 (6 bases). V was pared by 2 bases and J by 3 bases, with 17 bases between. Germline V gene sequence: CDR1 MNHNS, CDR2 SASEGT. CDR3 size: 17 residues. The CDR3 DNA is TGTGCCAGCAGTGAAAATAGGGCAGGGGTGGGCAAAAACATTCAGTACTTC. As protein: CASSENRAGVGKNIQYF.

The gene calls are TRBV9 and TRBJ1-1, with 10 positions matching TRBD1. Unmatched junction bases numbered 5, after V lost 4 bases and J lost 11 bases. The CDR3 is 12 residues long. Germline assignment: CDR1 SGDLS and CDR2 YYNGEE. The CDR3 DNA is TGTGCCAGCAGCCGGGACAGGGGAGGCGCTTTCTTT. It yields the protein CASSRDRGGAFF.

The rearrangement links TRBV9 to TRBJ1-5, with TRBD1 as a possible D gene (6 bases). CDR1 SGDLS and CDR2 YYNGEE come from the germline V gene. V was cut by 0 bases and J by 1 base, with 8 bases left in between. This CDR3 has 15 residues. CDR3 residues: CASSVAQGSNQPQHF. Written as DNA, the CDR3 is TGTGCCAGCAGCGTAGCACAGGGAAGCAATCAGCCCCAGCATTTT.

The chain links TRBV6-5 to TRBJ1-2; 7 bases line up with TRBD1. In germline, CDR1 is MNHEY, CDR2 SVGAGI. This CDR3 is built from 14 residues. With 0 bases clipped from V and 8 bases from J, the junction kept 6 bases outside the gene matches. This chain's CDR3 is CASSYSGRGSGYTF. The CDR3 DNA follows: TGTGCCAGCAGTTACTCGGGCAGGGGGTCGGGCTACACCTTC.

CDR3 in amino acids: CASRRAQGQGYGYTF. The CDR3 nucleotides are TGTGCCAGCAGGCGCGCGCAGGGACAGGGGTATGGCTACACCTTC. J is TRBJ1-2 and V is TRBV28; TRBD1 agrees at 10 bases. The germline V gene has CDR1 MDHEN and CDR2 SYDVKM. This CDR3 spans 15 amino acids. V lost 6 bases and J lost 5; bases outside the gene matches: 9.